This TCR beta chain stems from a study of cytomegalovirus exposure and HLA in healthy donors. Study context: A prior study identified roughly 110 million unique TCR beta sequences from about 179 million T cells.

Concerning this clone itself: Antigen: not known.

Study outcomes and limitations: Later on, analysis showed that most CMV-associated TCR beta chains appeared to be HLA-restricted. The study put some 160 TCR beta chains on its list as cytomegalovirus-associated.

The V end lost 5 bases, the J end lost 3 bases, and 13 bases lay between the germline ends. The CDR3 sequence is 14 residues long. Germline CDR1 SEHNR, CDR2 FQNEAQ (reference sequence). With 60 Vbeta and 13 Jbeta primers, the PCR was carried out. Here immunoSEQ multiplex PCR was the method, and the copy in TCRdb shows in-frame clones only, minus some. The sample includes roughly 180,000 clones, approximately 80% seen only once; the top ten take just over 2%. V is TRBV7-9 and J is TRBJ2-5, with D possibly matching TRBD2 (5 bases). This sequence originates from a woman under 30 in good health and CMV-seropositive. Sequencing used PBMCs. The chain's CDR3 is CASSPPAREETQYF. The DNA of the CDR3 is TGTGCCAGCAGCCCTCCGGCGAGGGAAGAGACCCAGTACTTC. The complete variable domain, with remaining parts taken from reference TRBV7-9 and TRBJ2-5, reads DTGVSQNPRHKITKRGQNVTFRCDPISEHNRLYWYRQTLGQGPEFLTYFQNEAQLEKSRLLSDRFSAERPKGSFSTLEIQRTEQGDSAMYLCASSPPAREETQYFGPGTRLLVL.